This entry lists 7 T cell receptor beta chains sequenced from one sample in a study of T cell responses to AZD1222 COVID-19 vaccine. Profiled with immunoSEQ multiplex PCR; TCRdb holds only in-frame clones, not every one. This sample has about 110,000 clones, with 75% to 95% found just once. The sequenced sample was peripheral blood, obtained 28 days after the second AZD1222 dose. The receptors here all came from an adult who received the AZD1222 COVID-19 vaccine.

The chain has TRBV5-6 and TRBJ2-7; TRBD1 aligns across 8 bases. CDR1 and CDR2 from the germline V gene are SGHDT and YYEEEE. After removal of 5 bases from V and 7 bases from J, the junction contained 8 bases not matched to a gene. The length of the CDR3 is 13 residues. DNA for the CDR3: TGTGCCAGCAGACGGACAGGGCCGGAAGAGCAGTACTTC. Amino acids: CASRRTGPEEQYF. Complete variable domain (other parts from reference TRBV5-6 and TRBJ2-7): DAGVTQSPTHLIKTRGQQVTLRCSPKSGHDTVSWYQQALGQGPQFIFQYYEEEERQRGNFPDRFSGHQFPNYSSELNVNALLLGDSALYLCASRRTGPEEQYFGPGTRLTVT.

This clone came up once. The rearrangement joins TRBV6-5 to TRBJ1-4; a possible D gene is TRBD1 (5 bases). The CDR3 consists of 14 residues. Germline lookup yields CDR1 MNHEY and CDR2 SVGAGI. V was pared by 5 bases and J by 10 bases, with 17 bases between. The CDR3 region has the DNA TGTGCCAGCAGTCAGAGGAGCAGGGAAGGAAAACTGTTTTTT. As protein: CASSQRSREGKLFF.

CDR3 in amino acids: CASSSDLGFKQYF. The CDR3 DNA follows: TGTGCCAGCAGTTCGGACCTGGGTTTTAAGCAGTACTTC. The rearrangement uses TRBV27 and TRBJ2-7; no firm D call. The CDR3 runs to 13 residues. Trimming shortened V by 4 bases and J by 8 bases, and 15 bases separated the two germline ends. CDR1 and CDR2 (germline): MNHEY, SMNVEV (reference sequence).

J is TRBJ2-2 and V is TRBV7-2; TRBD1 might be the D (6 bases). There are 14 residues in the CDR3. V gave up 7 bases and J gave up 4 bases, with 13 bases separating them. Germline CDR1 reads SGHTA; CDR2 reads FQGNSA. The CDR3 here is CASNPIRGTGELFF. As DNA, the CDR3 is TGTGCCAGCAACCCCATCAGGGGCACCGGGGAGCTGTTTTTT.

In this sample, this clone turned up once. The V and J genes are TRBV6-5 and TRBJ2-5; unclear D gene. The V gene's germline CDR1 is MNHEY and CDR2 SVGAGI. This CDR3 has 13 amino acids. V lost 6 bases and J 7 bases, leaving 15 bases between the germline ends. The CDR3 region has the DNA TGTGCCAGCAGCCTGAAGAGGCCCGGGACCCAGTACTTC. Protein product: CASSLKRPGTQYF.

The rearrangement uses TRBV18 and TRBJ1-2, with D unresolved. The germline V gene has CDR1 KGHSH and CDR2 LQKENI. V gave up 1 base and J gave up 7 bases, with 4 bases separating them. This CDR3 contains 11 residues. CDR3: CASSPQVGYTF. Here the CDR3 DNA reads TGTGCCAGCTCACCACAAGTTGGCTACACCTTC.

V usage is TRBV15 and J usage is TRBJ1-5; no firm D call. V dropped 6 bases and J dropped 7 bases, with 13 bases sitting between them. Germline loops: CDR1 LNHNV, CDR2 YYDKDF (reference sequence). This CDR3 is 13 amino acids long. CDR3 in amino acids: CATRTGVGQPQHF. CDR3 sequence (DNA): TGTGCCACCAGGACGGGAGTCGGGCAGCCCCAGCATTTT.